These T cell receptor beta chains were read from a single sample in a study of patients and donors after allogeneic stem cell transplantation. MiXCR was run by TCRdb on the RT-PCR reads, yielding one entry per CDR3 protein. Of tens of thousands of distinct CDR3 sequences detected, roughly 4.9% appear once; the ten largest clones hold around 2.6%. Sequencing used blood, either unsorted or a sorted T cell fraction (not recorded which). Source of these receptors: a human donor who was either an allogeneic HSCT recipient or a stem cell or donor lymphocyte infusion donor (not recorded which). It is not recorded whose cells these are; they may come from a transplant donor. Both conserved end residues are trimmed from each CDR3. A clone size is listed for some rows: how often the clone was seen (once, few, many), or a class if it is expanded.

>TRBJ2-6|-|TRBV19
ASSIGTAGANVLT
>TRBJ2-5|many|TRBV18
ASSPTASFQETQY
>TRBJ2-3|few|TRBV10-1
ASSETLGAPDTQY
>TRBJ2-1|-|TRBV6-2/TRBV6-3
ASSDTSISHSDEQF
>TRBJ2-5|many|TRBV5-1
ASRSQQGRETQY
>TRBJ1-5|-|TRBV7-2
ASSLKGYSNQPQH
>TRBJ2-4|many|TRBV10-1
ASSPGGAGKNIQY
>TRBJ2-7|few|TRBV7-2
ASSAGPLYEQY
>TRBJ1-6|many|TRBV9
ASSPSIQGRSPLH
>TRBJ2-2|many|TRBV4-1
ASSPRTGTNTGELF
>TRBJ2-5|many|TRBV2
ASSEDMGRGQETQY
>TRBJ2-7|many|TRBV28
ASTYQGYEQY
>TRBJ2-5|many|TRBV5-1
ASSLKTGVETQY
>TRBJ2-1|few|TRBV19
ASSILSHRGFVEQF
>TRBJ2-1|few|TRBV12-3/TRBV12-4
ASSLWREGHNEQF
>TRBJ1-1|many|TRBV20-1
SAEGGTEAF
>TRBJ2-6|few|TRBV4-1
ASSQPQRSGANVLT
>TRBJ2-7|-|TRBV4-2
ASSQEGLSGTT
>TRBJ1-3|-|TRBV30
AWDPSGNTIY
>TRBJ1-1|many|TRBV4-1
ASSQGQGLPTNTEAF
>TRBJ1-6|many|TRBV3-1
ASSQSVGGTRSPLH
>TRBJ2-1|few|TRBV7-3
ASSETSGGAWNEQF
>TRBJ2-5|many|TRBV12-3/TRBV12-4
ASSVGGLTGETQY
>TRBJ2-7|-|TRBV3-1
ASSQQTSGGHSYEQY
>TRBJ2-1|many|TRBV2
ASSLSDREQF
>TRBJ1-5|many|TRBV12-3/TRBV12-4
ASSSGQGGAGNQPQH
>TRBJ2-1|many|TRBV5-1
ASSPRTSGSGEQF
>TRBJ1-3|many|TRBV30
AWQVSSGNTIY
>TRBJ1-3|many|TRBV3-1
ASSQAVGDRGNTIY
>TRBJ1-5|many|TRBV7-8
ASSLGDDSNQPQH
>TRBJ1-5|-|TRBV6-1
ASSEGSGVSNQPQH
>TRBJ2-1|many|TRBV5-1
ASSRVSHLDEQF
>TRBJ1-4|many|TRBV20-1
SARADSGADNEKLF
>TRBJ2-3|many|TRBV15
ATSRDKGTQY
>TRBJ1-5|many|TRBV19
ASSIPRAQPQH
>TRBJ2-1|many|TRBV11-2
ASSTRTSSYNEQF
>TRBJ2-7|-|TRBV15
ATSRDDQGGYEQY